The rows below give T cell receptor beta chains drawn from one sample of a study of cytomegalovirus exposure and HLA in healthy donors. Method: immunoSEQ multiplex PCR; TCRdb's copy keeps in-frame clones and lacks some. The table has tens of thousands of clones, 80% to 90% seen once. Material for sequencing was PBMCs. The receptors originated from a woman under 30 in good health and CMV-seronegative. Each CDR3 is given without its conserved first and last residue. Fields, in order: V gene, CDR3 length, CDR3 protein.

v_call: TRBV28
cdr3_length: 12
cdr3_aa: ASSLISGEETQY

v_call: TRBV29-1
cdr3_length: 9
cdr3_aa: SGEQVGEQY

v_call: TRBV2
cdr3_length: 12
cdr3_aa: ASSEAGGWGEQF

v_call: TRBV5-4
cdr3_length: 12
cdr3_aa: ASTGQGLTDTQY

v_call: TRBV7-9
cdr3_length: 12
cdr3_aa: ASTWTTMNTEAF

v_call: TRBV4-3
cdr3_length: 13
cdr3_aa: ASSQDPEGPFEAF

v_call: TRBV2
cdr3_length: 17
cdr3_aa: ASSDWTGRIGDSNEKLF

v_call: TRBV9
cdr3_length: 12
cdr3_aa: ASSAWDRGYGYT

v_call: TRBV4-3
cdr3_length: 13
cdr3_aa: ASSQEDTTNYGYT

v_call: TRBV18
cdr3_length: 13
cdr3_aa: ASSEGQVFNQPQH

v_call: TRBV7-6
cdr3_length: 17
cdr3_aa: ASTSSRPSGRPNTGELF

v_call: TRBV11-2
cdr3_length: 12
cdr3_aa: ASSLDSVSDTQY

v_call: TRBV30
cdr3_length: 12
cdr3_aa: ACLSQGAGEKLF

v_call: TRBV11-1
cdr3_length: 12
cdr3_aa: ASSLAGGIDTQY